A selection of T cell receptor beta chains follows, all from one sample in a study of beta chain features in type 1 diabetes. Produced via immunoSEQ multiplex PCR; TCRdb's table is partial and in-frame only. This sample carries hundreds of thousands of clones, around 15% of them seen once, and the ten largest clones take less than 0.025%. The sequencing input was naive CD4+ T cells from blood. These receptors were obtained from a man aged 18 to 35 with type 1 diabetes. The CDR3 runs from the conserved cysteine through the conserved F or W. The order of the fields is D gene, J gene, clone size, V gene, CDR3 protein, CDR3 DNA. D genes are given only for firm matches. Clone size appears in some rows only: once, few, many, or a class for an expanded clone.

D: .
J: TRBJ2-7
size: .
V: TRBV5-1
CDR3: CASSDPSVGSYEQYF
DNA: TGCGCCAGCAGTGATCCCTCGGTAGGCTCCTACGAGCAGTACTTC

D: .
J: TRBJ1-2
size: .
V: TRBV9
CDR3: CASSVDSYGYTF
DNA: TGTGCCAGCAGCGTTGACAGCTATGGCTACACCTTC

D: .
J: TRBJ2-1
size: .
V: TRBV11-3
CDR3: CASTGGTSINNEQFF
DNA: TGTGCCAGCACTGGCGGGACATCAATAAACAATGAGCAGTTCTTC

D: .
J: TRBJ2-1
size: once
V: TRBV11-3
CDR3: CASSLSWGAYYNEQFF
DNA: TGTGCCAGCAGCTTAAGCTGGGGGGCCTACTACAATGAGCAGTTCTTC

D: .
J: TRBJ1-3
size: .
V: TRBV30
CDR3: CAWRAPKFRLSGNTIYF
DNA: TGTGCCTGGAGGGCTCCGAAGTTCCGACTCTCTGGAAACACCATATATTTT

D: TRBD2
J: TRBJ2-1
size: .
V: TRBV6-1
CDR3: CASLFSPGGYNEQFF
DNA: TGTGCCAGCCTATTTTCTCCGGGGGGGTACAATGAGCAGTTCTTC

D: .
J: TRBJ2-7
size: .
V: TRBV18
CDR3: CASSPRTSTAYEQYF
DNA: TGTGCCAGCTCACCAAGGACATCCACTGCCTACGAGCAGTACTTC

D: .
J: TRBJ1-1
size: .
V: TRBV18
CDR3: CASSYQGTNTEAFF
DNA: TGTGCCAGCTCATATCAGGGTACGAACACTGAAGCTTTCTTT

D: .
J: TRBJ2-5
size: few
V: TRBV14
CDR3: CASSPDLGETQYF
DNA: TGTGCCAGCAGCCCTGACTTGGGGGAGACCCAGTACTTC

D: .
J: TRBJ1-5
size: .
V: TRBV5-1
CDR3: CASSLMGSGNQPQHF
DNA: TGCGCCAGCAGCCTGATGGGTTCTGGCAATCAGCCCCAGCATTTT

D: .
J: TRBJ1-2
size: .
V: TRBV7-9
CDR3: CASLRLDYGYTF
DNA: TGTGCCAGCCTTCGGCTTGACTATGGCTACACCTTC

D: .
J: TRBJ2-7
size: .
V: TRBV10-1
CDR3: CASSDPRGQYF
DNA: TGCGCCAGCAGTGACCCGAGGGGGCAGTACTTC

D: .
J: TRBJ1-3
size: .
V: TRBV30
CDR3: CAWVGGDTPIYF
DNA: TGTGCCTGGGTCGGTGGGGATACCCCCATATATTTT

D: .
J: TRBJ1-4
size: once
V: TRBV7-2
CDR3: CASSYRQEGEKLFF
DNA: TGTGCCAGCAGCTACCGACAGGAAGGTGAAAAACTGTTTTTT

D: .
J: TRBJ2-7
size: .
V: TRBV27
CDR3: CASSLSPTELTYEQYF
DNA: TGTGCCAGCAGTTTATCACCGACAGAGCTCACCTACGAGCAGTACTTC

D: TRBD2
J: TRBJ2-5
size: few
V: TRBV19
CDR3: CASSIGQPWREQYF
DNA: TGTGCCAGTAGTATAGGGCAGCCGTGGCGGGAGCAGTACTTC

D: .
J: TRBJ2-1
size: .
V: TRBV6-4
CDR3: CASSEEADNGQFF
DNA: TGTGCCAGCAGTGAAGAAGCGGACAATGGGCAGTTCTTC

D: .
J: TRBJ1-5
size: few
V: TRBV2
CDR3: CASSEGGRNSNQPQHF
DNA: TGTGCCAGCAGTGAGGGGGGACGGAATAGCAATCAGCCCCAGCATTTT

D: .
J: TRBJ1-4
size: .
V: TRBV6-5
CDR3: CASSYSGTYDEKLFF
DNA: TGTGCCAGCAGTTACTCAGGCACTTACGATGAAAAACTGTTTTTT

D: TRBD1
J: TRBJ1-1
size: few
V: TRBV30
CDR3: CAWSTGTGEETEAFF
DNA: TGTGCCTGGAGTACCGGGACAGGGGAAGAAACTGAAGCTTTCTTT

D: .
J: TRBJ1-1
size: .
V: TRBV7-2
CDR3: CASSSLWGRPEAFF
DNA: TGTGCCAGCAGCTCCCTTTGGGGTAGGCCTGAAGCTTTCTTT

D: .
J: TRBJ1-2
size: .
V: TRBV30
CDR3: CAWRRTFDGYTF
DNA: TGTGCCTGGAGACGGACGTTCGATGGCTACACCTTC

D: .
J: TRBJ1-1
size: .
V: TRBV29-1
CDR3: CSAGTFENTEAFF
DNA: TGCAGCGCCGGGACTTTCGAGAACACTGAAGCTTTCTTT